The subject of this entry is one T cell receptor beta chain. The record originates from a study of blood T cell repertoires in COVID-19. Study in general: Collection of acute and convalescent COVID-19 samples took place in the United States, Italy and Spain. Sample material is recorded as cDNA or gDNA derived from T cells, B-cell-depleted T cells, or PBMCs.

Assignment of participants to cohorts was predicated upon participant-reported clinical history. Recovery among Cohort 3 donors was established by two negative PCRs, clearance, or symptom resolution. Data came from immunoSEQ multiplex PCR; TCRdb stores just in-frame clones and leaves some out. Here the sample spans about 200,000 clones, roughly 85% being singletons. The sequencing sample was made of PBMCs or T cells enriched from blood (not recorded which). The sequence came from a man in his forties who had recovered from COVID-19.

CDR3 bases: TGTGCCAGCAGCAGGGGACAGGATTATCAGCCCCAGCATTTT. Protein product: CASSRGQDYQPQHF. The gene calls are TRBV5-5 and TRBJ1-5; the match to TRBD1 covers 8 bases. Looked up from germline, CDR1 is SGHKS and CDR2 is YYEKEE (reference sequence). This CDR3 comprises 14 residues. V shed 4 bases, J shed 5 bases, and the junction held 5 bases outside the gene matches. The variable domain in full, with the rest retrieved from reference TRBV5-5 and TRBJ1-5, is DAGVTQSPTHLIKTRGQQVTLRCSPISGHKSVSWYQQVLGQGPQFIFQYYEKEERGRGNFPDRFSARQFPNYSSELNVNALLLGDSALYLCASSRGQDYQPQHFGDGTRLSIL.